Shown below are 12 T cell receptor beta chains from a single sample sequenced in a study of control samples from healthy donors and cancer patients. Profiling relied on immunoSEQ multiplex PCR, and the TCRdb table lists in-frame clones only, not all of them. The sample holds roughly 180,000 clones, roughly 92% seen once. Sequenced: blood. These receptors all come from a woman aged 18-29 years in good health.

The rearrangement links TRBV3-1 (or the pseudogene TRBV3-2) to TRBJ1-2; D gene unclear. This CDR3 contains 14 residues. Germline values: CDR1 LGHDT, CDR2 YNNKEL (reference sequence). The V gene lost 2 bases and the J gene lost 4 bases, with 11 bases spanning the gap. Written as DNA, the CDR3 is TGTGCCAGCAGCCAAACGGGAGCGGGCTATGGCTACACCTTC. It specifies CASSQTGAGYGYTF.

This chain connects TRBV6-4 to TRBJ1-1; D gene uncertain. The CDR3 is 13 residues long. The V gene lost 6 bases and the J gene lost 4 bases, with 12 bases spanning the gap. Per the germline V gene, CDR1 is MRHNA and CDR2 is SNTAGT. This CDR3 reads CASRGEIGTEAFF. The DNA of the CDR3 is TGTGCCAGCAGGGGCGAGATAGGCACTGAAGCTTTCTTT.

V is TRBV20-1 and J is TRBJ1-2; a possible D gene is TRBD1 (5 bases). The CDR3 runs 15 residues. V gave up 6 bases and J gave up 4 bases, with 21 bases separating them. The germline CDR1 and CDR2 sequences are DFQATT and SNEGSKA (reference sequence). DNA of the CDR3: TGCAGTGCCAGTAAGAGTTCGGGACTTAGCTATGGCTACACCTTC. Protein product: CSASKSSGLSYGYTF.

This clone has a handful of counts. This rearrangement joins TRBV28 to TRBJ1-5; the D gene is possibly TRBD1 (5 bases). CDR1 and CDR2 (germline): MDHEN, SYDVKM. Deletions cut 4 bases from V and 1 base from J, with 14 bases between. The CDR3 is 16 amino acids. The CDR3 DNA sequence: TGTGCCAGCAGTTCTCCGACCTGGGGGAGCAATCAGCCCCAGCATTTT. This codes for CASSSPTWGSNQPQHF.

V is TRBV3-1 (or the pseudogene TRBV3-2) and J is TRBJ2-3; 12 bases line up with TRBD2. Germline V gives CDR1 LGHDT, CDR2 YNNKEL (reference sequence). V lost 0 bases to trimming and J lost 9 bases; unmatched junction nucleotides: 4. This CDR3 spans 15 amino acids. The CDR3 DNA follows: TGTGCCAGCAGCCAAGAAACTAGCGGGAGGTCCACGCAGTATTTT. The encoded protein is CASSQETSGRSTQYF.

This clone was seen only a few times. J is TRBJ1-2 and V is TRBV6-5; D might be TRBD1 (5 bases). V dropped 5 bases and J dropped 5 bases, with 15 bases sitting between them. Germline values: CDR1 MNHEY, CDR2 SVGAGI. This CDR3 is 14 amino acids long. The CDR3 region is CASSRRDGGYGYTF. Written as DNA, the CDR3 is TGTGCCAGCAGTCGCCGGGACGGCGGGTATGGCTACACCTTC.

The chain couples TRBV5-6 to TRBJ1-2; weak D call: TRBD1 (6 bases). The CDR3 is 14 amino acids. In germline, CDR1 is SGHDT, CDR2 YYEEEE. V was cut by 2 bases and J by 7 bases, with 15 bases left in between. This CDR3 is CASSFPGGQSGYTF. The CDR3 nucleotides read TGTGCCAGCAGCTTCCCCGGGGGGCAGAGTGGCTACACCTTC.

J is TRBJ2-2 and V is TRBV2, with a tentative D call TRBD2 (5 bases). The CDR3 length is 13 residues. The ends were cut back, 2 bases at V and 8 bases at J, with 9 bases in the middle. CDR1 and CDR2 from the germline V gene are SNHLY and FYNNEI. CDR3 sequence: CASSEQRDGELFF. DNA for the CDR3: TGTGCCAGCAGTGAACAGAGGGATGGGGAGCTGTTTTTT.

V usage is TRBV2 and J usage is TRBJ1-5, with unresolved D. Germline V gene data show CDR1 as SNHLY and CDR2 as FYNNEI. Trimming removed 2 bases at V and 1 base at J, with 9 bases between. The CDR3 spans 15 residues. DNA for the CDR3: TGTGCCAGCAGTGAAAAGGGTCACAGCAATCAGCCCCAGCATTTT. Its protein is CASSEKGHSNQPQHF.

This CDR3 is CASSRGLAGPYEQYF. The CDR3 nucleotides are TGCGCCAGTTCCCGAGGCCTAGCGGGGCCCTACGAGCAGTACTTC. V is TRBV10-2 and J is TRBJ2-7; TRBD2 agrees at 9 bases. Germline V lookup: CDR1 WSHSY, CDR2 SAAADI. CDR3 length equals 15 residues. V lost 9 bases to trimming and J lost 2 bases; unmatched junction nucleotides: 11.

The rearrangement joins TRBV7-9 to TRBJ2-5; D may be TRBD1 or TRBD2 (6 bases each). Trimming pared 2 bases from V and 5 bases from J, leaving 15 bases between. This CDR3 is built from 15 residues. The germline V gene has CDR1 SEHNR and CDR2 FQNEAQ (reference sequence). CDR3 sequence (DNA): TGTGCCAGCAGCTTAACCCCAGGGGCGGGGGAGACCCAGTACTTC. As protein: CASSLTPGAGETQYF. The full variable domain, its missing parts supplied by reference TRBV7-9 and TRBJ2-5, is DTGVSQNPRHKITKRGQNVTFRCDPISEHNRLYWYRQTLGQGPEFLTYFQNEAQLEKSRLLSDRFSAERPKGSFSTLEIQRTEQGDSAMYLCASSLTPGAGETQYFGPGTRLLVL.

The chain is built from TRBV7-9 and TRBJ1-2, with TRBD1 identical over 7 bases. In germline, CDR1 is SEHNR, CDR2 FQNEAQ (reference sequence). This CDR3 region has 15 residues. V dropped 5 bases and J dropped 4; count of bases not matched to a gene: 10. Here the CDR3 reads CASSPGGGLGYGYTF. CDR3 sequence (DNA): TGTGCCAGCAGCCCAGGGGGGGGACTAGGCTATGGCTACACCTTC. The whole variable domain, filled in from reference TRBV7-9 and TRBJ1-2, reads DTGVSQNPRHKITKRGQNVTFRCDPISEHNRLYWYRQTLGQGPEFLTYFQNEAQLEKSRLLSDRFSAERPKGSFSTLEIQRTEQGDSAMYLCASSPGGGLGYGYTFGSGTRLTVV.